The 22 T cell receptor beta chains listed next were all sequenced from one sample in a study of cytomegalovirus exposure and HLA in healthy donors. The PCR had 60 Vbeta and 13 Jbeta primers. The method was immunoSEQ multiplex PCR; TCRdb's version includes in-frame clones alone and lacks a portion of them. The sample lists some 76,000 clones, 70% to 85% occurring once. The specimen was PBMCs. The receptor source for this set is a woman between 45 and 65 years old in good health and CMV-seronegative.

The chain recombines TRBV10-2 with TRBJ2-3; 12 bases line up with TRBD2. There are 17 residues in the CDR3. J gave up 4 bases and V 3 bases, and 8 bases lay outside the gene matches. Germline V gene sequence: CDR1 WSHSY, CDR2 SAAADI. This chain's CDR3 is CASSEGGRLAGADTQYF. CDR3 nucleotide sequence: TGCGCCAGCAGTGAAGGCGGACGACTAGCGGGAGCAGATACGCAGTATTTT.

The chain uses TRBV27 and TRBJ2-3; TRBD2 matches at 8 bases. This CDR3 spans 16 amino acids. Losses at the gene ends were 4 bases for V and 4 bases for J; bases not matched to a gene: 10. The germline V gene has CDR1 MNHEY and CDR2 SMNVEV (reference sequence). CDR3 region: CASSWISGKRSDTQYF. DNA for the CDR3: TGTGCCAGCAGTTGGATTAGCGGGAAAAGGTCAGATACGCAGTATTTT.

CDR3 loop: CASSVTGGSYNEQFF. In DNA form, the CDR3 reads TGTGCCAGTAGTGTGACAGGGGGTTCCTACAATGAGCAGTTCTTC. The gene calls are TRBV19 and TRBJ2-1; 9 bases line up with TRBD1. Germline CDR1 reads LNHDA; CDR2 reads SQIVND (reference sequence). The CDR3 is 15 residues long. V shed 5 bases, J shed 1 base, and the junction held 3 bases outside the gene matches.

A few counts support this clone. The rearrangement joins TRBV7-3 to TRBJ2-1; 8 bases fit TRBD1. With 2 bases clipped from V and 3 bases from J, the junction kept 3 bases outside the gene matches. Germline values: CDR1 SGHTA, CDR2 FQGTGA. This CDR3 is built from 15 residues. CDR3 nucleotide sequence: TGTGCCAGCAGCTTAGGGACAGGTTTCTACAATGAGCAGTTCTTC. The encoded protein is CASSLGTGFYNEQFF.

The chain combines TRBV19 with TRBJ2-1; no reliable D call. Germline CDR1 reads LNHDA; CDR2 reads SQIVND (reference sequence). V dropped 3 bases and J dropped 4 bases, with 7 bases sitting between them. The CDR3 contains 13 residues. The CDR3 nucleotides are TGTGCCAGTAGTATGGCCAAATACAATGAGCAGTTCTTC. Its protein is CASSMAKYNEQFF.

The chain combines TRBV4-1 with TRBJ1-2, with D possibly matching TRBD1 (6 bases). This CDR3 region has 13 residues. Germline CDR1 and CDR2: MGHRA and YSYEKL. Trimming pared 0 bases from V and 6 bases from J, leaving 8 bases between. The DNA of the CDR3 is TGCGCCAGCAGCCAAGAACAGGGTAATGGCTACACCTTC. Translation: CASSQEQGNGYTF.

This chain links TRBV5-1 with TRBJ2-1; 13 bases agree with TRBD2. From germline, CDR1 is SGHRS and CDR2 YFSETQ. The J segment lost 8 bases and the V segment lost 0 bases, leaving 5 bases of the junction unmatched. The CDR3 has 16 residues. In nucleotides, the CDR3 is TGCGCCAGCAGCTTGGCCGGGACTAGCGGGACCTATGAGCAGTTCTTC. Its translation: CASSLAGTSGTYEQFF.

The chain is built from TRBV9 and TRBJ2-1; TRBD1 is a possible D gene (5 bases). The V end was cut by 0 bases, the J end by 9 bases, with 10 bases between. The CDR3 is 13 amino acids. Germline-derived CDR1 and CDR2 are SGDLS and YYNGEE. The chain's CDR3 is CASSVGWGGEQFF. CDR3 nucleotides: TGTGCCAGCAGCGTAGGGTGGGGCGGTGAGCAGTTCTTC. The full variable domain, completed using reference TRBV9 and TRBJ2-1, is DSGVTQTPKHLITATGQRVTLRCSPRSGDLSVYWYQQSLDQGLQFLIQYYNGEERAKGNILERFSAQQFPDLHSELNLSSLELGDSALYFCASSVGWGGEQFFGPGTRLTVL.

This clone was observed a single time. The chain uses TRBV7-8 and TRBJ1-1; a weak D match, TRBD1 (6 bases). Germline CDR1 reads SGHVS; CDR2 reads FQNEAQ. V lost 0 bases and J 0 bases, leaving 11 bases between the germline ends. This CDR3 is 16 amino acids long. The CDR3 spells CASSLAQAGVNTEAFF. The CDR3, as DNA: TGTGCCAGCAGCTTAGCGCAGGCAGGGGTGAACACTGAAGCTTTCTTT.

This chain links TRBV9 with TRBJ2-1; D might be TRBD2 (6 bases). Germline values: CDR1 SGDLS, CDR2 YYNGEE. The CDR3 loop spans 15 amino acids. The V end lost 0 bases, the J end lost 7 bases, and 14 bases lay between the germline ends. CDR3 region: CASSVGTIRGNEQFF. The CDR3 bases are TGTGCCAGCAGCGTAGGGACTATCCGCGGGAATGAGCAGTTCTTC.

The V call is TRBV27, the J call TRBJ2-3; the D gene is possibly TRBD2 (5 bases). Per germline, CDR1 MNHEY and CDR2 SMNVEV (reference sequence). Between the trimmed V and J ends, which lost 5 bases and 3 bases, there was a span of 18 bases. The CDR3 is made up of 16 amino acids. The CDR3 sequence: CASSQTRSLTTDTQYF. The CDR3 bases are TGTGCCAGCAGTCAAACTAGGAGCCTAACGACAGATACGCAGTATTTT.

The chain has TRBV19 and TRBJ2-1, with D unresolved. The V gene's germline CDR1 is LNHDA and CDR2 SQIVND (reference sequence). The CDR3 runs 14 residues. The germline V and J ends were trimmed by 0 bases and 1 base, with 4 bases remaining between them. The CDR3 sequence is CASSIERSYNEQFF. Written as DNA, the CDR3 is TGTGCCAGTAGTATAGAGAGGTCCTACAATGAGCAGTTCTTC.

V usage is TRBV5-6 and J usage is TRBJ2-2, with TRBD1 as a possible D gene (6 bases). Trimming cost V 6 bases and J 5 bases, with 23 bases left between them. The V gene's germline CDR1 is SGHDT and CDR2 YYEEEE. This CDR3 has 17 residues. The CDR3 DNA is TGTGCCAGCACCCCCCTCCGCGACAGGATGGCAACCGGGGAGCTGTTTTTT. Amino acid sequence: CASTPLRDRMATGELFF.

The chain joins TRBV27 to TRBJ1-1; a weak D match, TRBD1 (6 bases). This CDR3 is built from 14 residues. Per germline, CDR1 MNHEY and CDR2 SMNVEV (reference sequence). V was pared by 2 bases and J by 0 bases, with 7 bases between. CDR3 sequence: CASSLGGLNTEAFF. The CDR3, as DNA: TGTGCCAGCAGTTTAGGGGGCCTGAACACTGAAGCTTTCTTT.

V usage is TRBV2 and J usage is TRBJ2-6; D uncertain. Per germline, CDR1 SNHLY and CDR2 FYNNEI. This CDR3 comprises 16 residues. With 4 bases removed from V and 0 bases from J, the gap between germline ends came to 10 bases. CDR3 nucleotide sequence: TGTGCCAGCAGTGCACCACAAGTCTCTGGGGCCAACGTCCTGACTTTC. This encodes CASSAPQVSGANVLTF.

The V call is TRBV4-1, the J call TRBJ2-5, with D possibly being TRBD1 (6 bases). The DNA end is a closer match to TRBJ2-7, so the J assignment may be wrong. Germline V lookup: CDR1 MGHRA, CDR2 YSYEKL. CDR3 length: 14 amino acids. The CDR3 sequence is CASSHLTGIYEQYF. The DNA for the CDR3 is TGCGCCAGCAGCCATTTGACAGGAATCTACGAGCAGTACTTC.

CDR3 protein: CASSVGRGNTEAFF. The CDR3 region has the DNA TGCGCCAGCAGCGTAGGACGGGGGAACACTGAAGCTTTCTTT. The V and J genes are TRBV5-1 and TRBJ1-1; D remains ambiguous. There are 14 residues in the CDR3. The germline gives CDR1 SGHRS, CDR2 YFSETQ. Trimming took 4 bases from V and 1 from J, leaving 11 bases between them. The entire variable domain, with the rest obtained from reference TRBV5-1 and TRBJ1-1, is as follows: KAGVTQTPRYLIKTRGQQVTLSCSPISGHRSVSWYQQTPGQGLQFLFEYFSETQRNKGNFPGRFSGRQFSNSRSEMNVSTLELGDSALYLCASSVGRGNTEAFFGQGTRLTVV.

This rearrangement joins TRBV27 to TRBJ1-1; 7 bases are a match to TRBD1. The CDR3 is made up of 14 amino acids. CDR1 and CDR2 (germline): MNHEY, SMNVEV (reference sequence). The V and J ends lost 7 bases and 5 bases, in that order; junction bases with no gene match: 10. CDR3: CASKARGARTEAFF. CDR3 DNA sequence: TGTGCCAGCAAGGCCAGGGGGGCGCGGACTGAAGCTTTCTTT.

V gene TRBV11-3 combines with J gene TRBJ2-1, with 8 bases matching TRBD2. CDR3 length: 15 residues. Germline CDR1 and CDR2: SGHNT and YENEEA. The V segment lost 5 bases and the J segment 4 bases; nucleotides outside the gene matches: 7. The chain's CDR3 is CASSPRTSPYNEQFF. DNA of the CDR3: TGTGCCAGCAGCCCGAGGACTAGCCCTTACAATGAGCAGTTCTTC. The entire variable domain, with the rest obtained from reference TRBV11-3 and TRBJ2-1, is as follows: EAGVVQSPRYKIIEKKQPVAFWCNPISGHNTLYWYLQNLGQGPELLIRYENEEAVDDSQLPKDRFSAERLKGVDSTLKIQPAELGDSAVYLCASSPRTSPYNEQFFGPGTRLTVL.

The V call is TRBV28, the J call TRBJ2-3, with 8 positions matching TRBD2. The germline gives CDR1 MDHEN, CDR2 SYDVKM. V shed 2 bases and J 1 base; nucleotides not matched to a gene: 11. The CDR3 totals 18 residues. CDR3 sequence reads: CASSLVAAPAGGTDTQYF. CDR3 DNA: TGTGCCAGCAGTTTAGTGGCAGCTCCAGCGGGGGGCACAGATACGCAGTATTTT.

V and J are TRBV7-8 and TRBJ2-2, with TRBD2 identical over 12 bases. Unmatched junction bases numbered 11, after V lost 4 bases and J lost 5 bases. The CDR3 consists of 18 residues. The germline V gene has CDR1 SGHVS and CDR2 FQNEAQ. The CDR3 DNA sequence: TGTGCCAGCAGCTCGACTAGCGGGAGAATAATTGAGACCGGGGAGCTGTTTTTT. Protein product: CASSSTSGRIIETGELFF.

This sequence joins TRBV5-1 and TRBJ1-3; D is unclear. The CDR3 runs 13 residues. Between the trimmed V and J ends, which lost 7 bases and 0 bases, there was a span of 8 bases. Germline V CDR1 and CDR2: SGHRS, YFSETQ. CDR3 region: CASADYSGNTIYF. The CDR3 nucleotides read TGCGCCAGCGCGGACTACTCTGGAAACACCATATATTTT.